Presented here are 8 T cell receptor beta chains from one specimen sequenced in a study of blood T cell repertoires in COVID-19. The repertoire was sequenced with immunoSEQ multiplex PCR; TCRdb's copy has only in-frame clones and lacks some. This table holds some 140,000 clones, about 90% found once. The source material was peripheral blood. The receptors shown here come from a man aged 50 or older with acute or convalescent COVID-19.

The V and J genes are TRBV27 and TRBJ1-3; 7 bases match TRBD1. After removal of 3 bases from V and 7 bases from J, the junction contained 6 bases not matched to a gene. CDR1 is MNHEY, CDR2 SMNVEV, per germline (reference sequence). CDR3 length equals 14 residues. CDR3 coding DNA: TGTGCCAGCAGTTTTCGACAGGGAGCGAACACCATATATTTT. It specifies CASSFRQGANTIYF.

This clone was recorded once. This chain links TRBV3-1 (or the pseudogene TRBV3-2) with TRBJ1-2; D unclear. V was trimmed by 7 bases and J by 8 bases, leaving 11 bases between them. Germline CDR1 LGHDT, CDR2 YNNKEL (reference sequence). This CDR3 has 11 amino acids. The CDR3 nucleotides read TGTGCCAGCACTGGGCCGGGGGGCTACACCTTC. It codes for CASTGPGGYTF.

J is TRBJ1-1 and V is TRBV27; D is possibly TRBD1 (5 bases). CDR1 is MNHEY, CDR2 SMNVEV, per germline (reference sequence). The CDR3 runs 14 residues. V was clipped by 2 bases and J by 0 bases, with 7 bases between them. The CDR3 region has the DNA TGTGCCAGCAGTTTAGGGGGGATGAACACTGAAGCTTTCTTT. Residues: CASSLGGMNTEAFF.

The chain combines TRBV6-2 or TRBV6-3 with TRBJ2-1; 8 bases agree with TRBD2. The CDR3 runs to 15 residues. Per germline, CDR1 MNHEY and CDR2 SVGEGT. The V and J ends lost 6 bases and 5 bases, in that order; junction bases with no gene match: 9. The CDR3 nucleotides are TGTGCCAGCAGCCTACTAGCGGATCCCAACAATGAGCAGTTCTTC. Protein sequence: CASSLLADPNNEQFF.

The V call is TRBV7-2, the J call TRBJ2-7, with TRBD2 matching over 7 bases. The germline gives CDR1 SGHTA, CDR2 FQGNSA. The CDR3 is 16 residues long. V lost 3 bases to trimming and J lost 5 bases; unmatched junction nucleotides: 13. This chain's CDR3 is CASSFSGLVGTNEQYF. CDR3 sequence (DNA): TGTGCCAGCAGCTTTTCCGGACTAGTTGGAACGAACGAGCAGTACTTC.

The V gene is TRBV2, the J gene TRBJ2-7, with a tentative D call TRBD1 (6 bases). Germline CDR1 reads SNHLY; CDR2 reads FYNNEI. The ends were cut back, 5 bases at V and 4 bases at J, with 9 bases in the middle. CDR3 size: 12 residues. This CDR3 reads CASSSQGYEQYV. The CDR3 nucleotides are TGTGCCAGCAGTTCTCAGGGGTACGAGCAGTACGTC.

The chain links TRBV9 to TRBJ2-1, with a tentative D call TRBD2 (6 bases). The CDR3 is 13 residues long. The V gene lost 10 bases and the J gene lost 9 bases, with 20 bases spanning the gap. CDR1 is SGDLS and CDR2 is YYNGEE in the germline V gene. The CDR3 here is CAAGRAPLGEQFF. In nucleotides, the CDR3 is TGTGCCGCGGGGCGAGCTCCTCTCGGTGAGCAGTTCTTC.

The V and J genes are TRBV27 and TRBJ2-7; the D gene is possibly TRBD1 (5 bases). The V gene lost 5 bases and the J gene lost 2 bases, with 16 bases spanning the gap. The CDR3 consists of 15 residues. From germline, CDR1 is MNHEY and CDR2 SMNVEV (reference sequence). DNA of the CDR3: TGTGCCAGCAGTCCGCCCAGACAGACGACCTACGAGCAGTACTTC. Its protein is CASSPPRQTTYEQYF.